The subject of this entry is one T cell receptor beta chain. The sample belongs to a study of OX40 agonist ivuxolimab in advanced cancers. Across the whole study: Among those treated, three patients had partial responses, one with hepatocellular carcinoma and two with cutaneous melanoma.

At cycle 4 day 1, cycle 7 day 1, and baseline, blood was sampled. Measured with immunoSEQ multiplex PCR; TCRdb has only the in-frame clones, and not every one. The sample has fewer than 30,000 clones, roughly nine tenths seen once. The CDR3 consists of 14 residues. CDR1 is SGHNT, CDR2 YYREEE, per germline (reference sequence). J lost 12 bases, V lost 3 bases, and 9 bases had no gene match. The specimen was CD4+ or CD8+ T cells sorted from blood, collected in a trial of the OX40 agonist ivuxolimab. This clonotype originated in an adult with an advanced solid tumor such as melanoma, head and neck, liver or kidney cancer. The genes are TRBV5-4 and TRBJ1-4; the match to TRBD1 covers 9 bases. CDR3 region: CASSSDRGNLELFF. The CDR3 coding sequence is TGTGCCAGCAGCTCCGACAGGGGGAACTTAGAACTGTTTTTT.